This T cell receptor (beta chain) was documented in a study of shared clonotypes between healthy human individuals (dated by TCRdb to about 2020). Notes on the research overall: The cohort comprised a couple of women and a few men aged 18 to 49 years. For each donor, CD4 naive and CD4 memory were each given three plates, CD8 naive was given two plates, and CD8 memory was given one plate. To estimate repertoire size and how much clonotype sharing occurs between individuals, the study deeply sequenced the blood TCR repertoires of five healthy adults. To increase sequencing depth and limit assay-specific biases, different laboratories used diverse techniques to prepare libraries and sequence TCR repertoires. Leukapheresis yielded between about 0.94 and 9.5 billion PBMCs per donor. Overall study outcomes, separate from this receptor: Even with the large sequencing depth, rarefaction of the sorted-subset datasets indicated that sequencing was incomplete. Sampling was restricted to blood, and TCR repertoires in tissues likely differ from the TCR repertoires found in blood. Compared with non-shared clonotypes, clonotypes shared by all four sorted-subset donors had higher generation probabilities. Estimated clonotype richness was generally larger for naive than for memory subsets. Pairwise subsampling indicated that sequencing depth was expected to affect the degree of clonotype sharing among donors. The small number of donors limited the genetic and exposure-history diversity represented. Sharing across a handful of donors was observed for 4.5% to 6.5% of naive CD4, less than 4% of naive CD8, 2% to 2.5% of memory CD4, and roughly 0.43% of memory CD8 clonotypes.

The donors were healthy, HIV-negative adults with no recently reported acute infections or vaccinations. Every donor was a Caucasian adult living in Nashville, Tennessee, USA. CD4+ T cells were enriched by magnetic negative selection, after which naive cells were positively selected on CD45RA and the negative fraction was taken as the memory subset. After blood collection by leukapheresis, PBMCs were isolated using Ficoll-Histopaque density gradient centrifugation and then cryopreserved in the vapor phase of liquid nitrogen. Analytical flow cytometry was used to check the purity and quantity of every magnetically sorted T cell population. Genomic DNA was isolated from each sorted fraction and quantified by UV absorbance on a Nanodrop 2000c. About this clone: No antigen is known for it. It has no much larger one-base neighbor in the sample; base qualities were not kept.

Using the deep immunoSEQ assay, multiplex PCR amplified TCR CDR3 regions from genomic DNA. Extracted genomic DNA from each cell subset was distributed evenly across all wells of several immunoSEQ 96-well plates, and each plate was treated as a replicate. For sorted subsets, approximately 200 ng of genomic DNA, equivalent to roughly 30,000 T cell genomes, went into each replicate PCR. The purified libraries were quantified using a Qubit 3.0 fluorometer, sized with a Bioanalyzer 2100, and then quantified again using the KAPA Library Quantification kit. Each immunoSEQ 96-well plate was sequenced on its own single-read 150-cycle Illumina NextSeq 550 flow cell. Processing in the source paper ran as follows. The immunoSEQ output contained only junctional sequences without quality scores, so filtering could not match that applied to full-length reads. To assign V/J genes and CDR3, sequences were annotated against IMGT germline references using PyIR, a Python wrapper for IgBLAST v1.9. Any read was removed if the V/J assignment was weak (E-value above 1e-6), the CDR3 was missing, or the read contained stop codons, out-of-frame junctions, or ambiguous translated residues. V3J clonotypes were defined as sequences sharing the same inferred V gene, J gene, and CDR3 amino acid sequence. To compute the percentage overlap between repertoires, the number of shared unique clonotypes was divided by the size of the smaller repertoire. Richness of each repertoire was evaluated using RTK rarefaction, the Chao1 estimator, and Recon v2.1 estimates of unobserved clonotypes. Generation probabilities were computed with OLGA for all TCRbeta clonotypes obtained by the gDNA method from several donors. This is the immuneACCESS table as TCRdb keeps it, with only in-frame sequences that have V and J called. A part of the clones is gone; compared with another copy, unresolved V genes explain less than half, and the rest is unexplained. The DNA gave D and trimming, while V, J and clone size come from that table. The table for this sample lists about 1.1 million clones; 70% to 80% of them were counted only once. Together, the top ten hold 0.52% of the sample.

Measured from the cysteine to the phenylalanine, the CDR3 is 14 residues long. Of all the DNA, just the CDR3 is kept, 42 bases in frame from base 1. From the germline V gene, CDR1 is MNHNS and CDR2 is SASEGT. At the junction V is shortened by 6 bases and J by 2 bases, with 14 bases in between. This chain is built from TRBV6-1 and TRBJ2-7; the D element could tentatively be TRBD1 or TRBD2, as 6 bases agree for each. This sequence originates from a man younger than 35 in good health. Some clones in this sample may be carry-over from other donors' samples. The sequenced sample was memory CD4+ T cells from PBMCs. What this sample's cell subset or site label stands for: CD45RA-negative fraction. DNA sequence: TGTGCCAGCAGCGAGGGGGGCGCGACCTACGAGCAGTACTTC. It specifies CASSEGGATYEQYF.